These T cell receptor beta chains were read from a single sample in a study of OX40 agonist ivuxolimab in advanced cancers. Measured with immunoSEQ multiplex PCR; TCRdb has only the in-frame clones, and not every one. The profile shows fewer than 55,000 clones, 80% to 90% of them singletons. The sequences come from CD4+ or CD8+ T cells sorted from blood, collected in a trial of the OX40 agonist ivuxolimab. The source of these receptors is an adult with an advanced solid tumor such as melanoma, head and neck, liver or kidney cancer. Both conserved end residues are part of each CDR3. The size of a clone is reported for some rows only, either as once, few or many, or as a class for expanded clones.

length	size	V	J	CDR3
15	NA	TRBV28	TRBJ2-5	CASQIMLAGQETQYF
15	NA	TRBV5-1	TRBJ2-2	CASSSGQGAAGELFF
15	NA	TRBV18	TRBJ2-5	CASSPSGTGSETQYF
14	NA	TRBV27	TRBJ1-2	CASSLKGWGYGYTF
15	once	TRBV5-5	TRBJ1-6	CASSVPGSYNSPLHF
14	NA	TRBV9	TRBJ2-7	CASSADVGSYEQYF
14	few	TRBV28	TRBJ1-1	CASSLTGGLAEAFF
14	few	TRBV25-1	TRBJ1-5	CASRGRPSNQPQHF
13	NA	TRBV10-3	TRBJ1-2	CAIMAGGEEGYTF
15	NA	TRBV19	TRBJ1-3	CASSVAGVSGNTIYF
15	NA	TRBV6-6	TRBJ1-2	CASREPTGGLRGYTF
13	NA	TRBV29-1	TRBJ1-1	CSSVTGVFSEAFF
16	once	TRBV7-9	TRBJ1-3	CASSLASYNSGNTIYF
13	NA	TRBV6-5	TRBJ2-4	CASSSFAKNIQYF
15	NA	TRBV11-2	TRBJ2-1	CASSLRGSGSNEQFF
14	once	TRBV13	TRBJ2-5	CASSPRGFRETQYF
13	once	TRBV6-6	TRBJ2-5	CASSYPNQETQYF
18	NA	TRBV7-9	TRBJ2-4	CASSLVTGGNLAKNIQYF
13	few	TRBV6-1	TRBJ1-2	CASSGTGYYGYTF
13	NA	TRBV9	TRBJ1-1	CASSVAGNTEAFF
14	NA	TRBV5-4	TRBJ2-7	CASSRAPEVREQYF
17	NA	TRBV30	TRBJ2-1	CAWTPGLAGPTVHEQFF
17	NA	TRBV4-2	TRBJ1-2	CASSQGGGRLANYGYTF
15	once	TRBV28	TRBJ1-6	CASSSPGGVNSPLHF
13	once	TRBV5-1	TRBJ2-2	CASSLSDPGELFF
17	once	TRBV11-2	TRBJ2-1	CASSRPRAQGSYNEQFF
14	NA	TRBV6-1	TRBJ2-3	CASEVLAGTDTQYF
12	NA	TRBV7-9	TRBJ1-1	CASSLSQGPAFF
15	NA	TRBV27	TRBJ2-2	CASREGTLNTGELFF
14	NA	TRBV7-2	TRBJ1-4	CASSPGQVGEKLFF
13	NA	TRBV5-6	TRBJ1-5	CASSFKTRQPQHF
12	NA	TRBV12-5	TRBJ2-2	CASARNTGELFF
17	NA	TRBV29-1	TRBJ2-5	CSVVPRAGGSPRETQYF
14	NA	TRBV7-7	TRBJ2-3	CASSPGIGTDTQYF
15	NA	TRBV2	TRBJ1-2	CASSDLREGNYGYTF
15	NA	TRBV7-9	TRBJ2-2	CASSPDGSGTGELFF
18	NA	TRBV5-5	TRBJ2-2	CASSLVGTSGSHTGELFF
16	once	TRBV6-1	TRBJ1-4	CASSEMGGGGFEKLFF
14	NA	TRBV10-3	TRBJ2-5	CAIRAQGAQETQYF
15	NA	TRBV6-1	TRBJ2-5	CASSDVSGGRETQYF
14	NA	TRBV5-1	TRBJ1-4	CASNIGDGNEKLFF
13	NA	TRBV6-6	TRBJ2-3	CASKRGARDTQYF
16	NA	TRBV5-4	TRBJ2-3	CASSLEGGSSTDTQYF
14	NA	TRBV10-3	TRBJ1-5	CATRGVYSNQPQHF
16	NA	TRBV28	TRBJ2-2	CASRPWARQNTGELFF
11	many	TRBV20-1	TRBJ2-7	CSGGLTYEQYF
18	NA	TRBV6-1	TRBJ1-6	CASSELVPASSYNSPLHF
12	NA	TRBV10-3	TRBJ1-2	CAISEEGTVYTF
15	once	TRBV10-3	TRBJ1-4	CAISELPATNEKLFF
16	NA	TRBV28	TRBJ2-7	CASSSVDPKHSYEQYF
15	NA	TRBV10-2	TRBJ2-2	CASSGLAGVTGELFF
13	NA	TRBV7-3	TRBJ2-5	CASSSGQTETQYF
16	NA	TRBV30	TRBJ2-1	CAWSVSQAGGYNEQFF
16	NA	TRBV6-6	TRBJ2-2	CASTNLAQVNTGELFF
16	NA	TRBV9	TRBJ2-1	CASSVGEGGGLDEQFF
14	few	TRBV9	TRBJ2-2	CASSVALEAGELFF
14	once	TRBV7-9	TRBJ2-2	CASSLAQYTGELFF
15	NA	TRBV6-6	TRBJ2-2	CASTRTGRNTGELFF
15	NA	TRBV9	TRBJ2-1	CASSPTSGSFYEQFF
14	NA	TRBV30	TRBJ1-4	CAWSVGLQGEKLFF